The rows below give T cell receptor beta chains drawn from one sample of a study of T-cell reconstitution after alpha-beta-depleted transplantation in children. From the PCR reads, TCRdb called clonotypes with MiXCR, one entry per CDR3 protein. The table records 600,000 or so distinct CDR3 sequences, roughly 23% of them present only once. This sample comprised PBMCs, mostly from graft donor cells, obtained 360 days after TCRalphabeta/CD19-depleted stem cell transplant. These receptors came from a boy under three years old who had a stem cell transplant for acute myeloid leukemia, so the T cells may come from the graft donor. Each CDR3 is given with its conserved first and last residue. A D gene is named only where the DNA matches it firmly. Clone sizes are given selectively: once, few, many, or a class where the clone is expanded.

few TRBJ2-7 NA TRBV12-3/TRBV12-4 TGTGCCAGCAGTCCCACAGGGCCCGCCAACGAGCAGTACTTC CASSPTGPANEQYF
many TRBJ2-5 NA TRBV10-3 TGTGCCATCAGTCCCCACCCAAACAGCGACCGACGAGAGACCCAGTACTTC CAISPHPNSDRRETQYF
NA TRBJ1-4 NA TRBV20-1 TGCAGTGCGGCGATAAATGAAAAACTGTTTTTT CSAAINEKLFF
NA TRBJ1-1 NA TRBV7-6 TGTGCCAGCAGCGCACTAGGGGGAGAAGCTTTCTTT CASSALGGEAFF
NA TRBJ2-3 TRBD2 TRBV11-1 TGTGCCAGCAGACTAGCGGGGGGCGAGTCAGATACGCAGTATTTT CASRLAGGESDTQYF
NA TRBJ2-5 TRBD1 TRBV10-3 TGTGCCATCTCCGAGGGGACAGGGGGCCTAGAGACCCAGTACTTC CAISEGTGGLETQYF
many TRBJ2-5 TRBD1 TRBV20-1 TGCAGTGCTGGGACAGGAAAAGAGACCCAGTACTTC CSAGTGKETQYF
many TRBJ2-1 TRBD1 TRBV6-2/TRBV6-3 TGTGCCAGCAGTTACTCAACCCAGAGGGGGCGCCTCCAGCATACCTACAATGAGCAGTTCTTC CASSYSTQRGRLQHTYNEQFF
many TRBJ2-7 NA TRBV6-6 TGTGCCAGCAGTTACGGCCAGACCTACGAGCAGTACTTC CASSYGQTYEQYF
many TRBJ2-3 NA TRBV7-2 TGTGCCAGCAGCTTAGTCGTCCTCACAGATACGCAGTATTTT CASSLVVLTDTQYF
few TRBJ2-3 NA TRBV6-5 TGTGCCAGCAGGGACATGCATACGCAGTATTTT CASRDMHTQYF
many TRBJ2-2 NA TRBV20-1 TGCAGTGCCGGACATACCGGGGAGCTGTTTTTT CSAGHTGELFF
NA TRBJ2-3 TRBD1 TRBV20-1 TGCAGTGCTTATAGACAGGGGGCCTTCTACACAGATACGCAGTATTTT CSAYRQGAFYTDTQYF
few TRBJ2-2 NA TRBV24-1 TGTGCCACCAGTGATTCACGAGGGGAGGAAACCGGGGAGCTGTTTTTT CATSDSRGEETGELFF
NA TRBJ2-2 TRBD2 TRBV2 TGTGCCACGTCCGGGACTAAAGACACCGGGGAGCTGTTTTTT CATSGTKDTGELFF
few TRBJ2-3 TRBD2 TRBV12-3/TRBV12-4 TGTGCCAGCAGCTTAGAGTCCGCGGGGGGGGTGGATACGCAGTATTTT CASSLESAGGVDTQYF
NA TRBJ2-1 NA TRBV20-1 TGCAGTGCTAGGTCGGCAGGACCATACAATGAGCAGTTCTTC CSARSAGPYNEQFF
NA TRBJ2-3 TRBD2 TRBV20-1 TGCAGTGCCCAGGGACGGGGGGGCAGCACAGATACGCAGTATTTT CSAQGRGGSTDTQYF
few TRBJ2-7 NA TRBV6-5 TGTGCCAGCAGTTACGCTACAGGGAAGTACGAGCAGTACTTC CASSYATGKYEQYF
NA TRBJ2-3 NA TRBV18 TGTGCCAGCTCACCAGGGGGGGCCGGAATCACAGATACGCAGTATTTT CASSPGGAGITDTQYF
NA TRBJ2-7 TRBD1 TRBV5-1 TGCGCCAGCAGCGGGGCGACAGGGGGATTTTACGAGCAGTACTTC CASSGATGGFYEQYF
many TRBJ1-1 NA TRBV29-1 TGCTCGACGAGCCCCACTGAAGCTTTCTTT CSTSPTEAFF
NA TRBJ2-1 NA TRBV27 TGTGTCAGCAGGCTAGGGACGGCTGGTGGTGGGTATGAGCAGTTCTTC CVSRLGTAGGGYEQFF
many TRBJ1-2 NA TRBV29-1 TGCAGCGTTGAAGGGGGATTCGAAATGGATGGCTACACCTTC CSVEGGFEMDGYTF
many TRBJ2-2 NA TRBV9 TGTGCCAGCAGCGTAGGCGGGCTAAACACCGGGGAGCTGTTTTTT CASSVGGLNTGELFF
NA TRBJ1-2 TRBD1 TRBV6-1 TGTGCCAGCAGTCGACAGGGGGTGATCGACTATGGCTACACCTTC CASSRQGVIDYGYTF
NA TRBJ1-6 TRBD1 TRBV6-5 TGTGCCAGCAGTTACGCGGGACAGGGAAATTCACCCCTCCACTTT CASSYAGQGNSPLHF
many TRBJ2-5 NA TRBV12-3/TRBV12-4 TGTGCCAGCAGTTCTCCGACAGGATCGAAGAAAGAGACCCAGTACTTC CASSSPTGSKKETQYF
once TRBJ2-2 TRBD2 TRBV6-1 TGTGCCAGTTCCCGGACTAGCGGAACGAACACCGGGGAGCTGTTTTTT CASSRTSGTNTGELFF
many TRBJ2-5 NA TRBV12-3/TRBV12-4 TGTGCCAGCACCCTTGACGGCCTCCAAGAGACCCAGTACTTC CASTLDGLQETQYF
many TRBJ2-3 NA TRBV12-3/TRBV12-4 TGTGCCAGCAGGGCCCCTTGGGGAGGTAGCACAGATACGCAGTATTTT CASRAPWGGSTDTQYF
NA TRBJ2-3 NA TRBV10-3 TGTGCCATCAGGGAGGACAGCACAGATACGCAGTATTTT CAIREDSTDTQYF
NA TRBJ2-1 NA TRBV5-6 TGTGCCAGCAGCTTCGGGACGTTCTCCTACAATGAGCAGTTCTTC CASSFGTFSYNEQFF
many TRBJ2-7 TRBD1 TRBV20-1 TGCAGTGCTAGCCCCGGGACAGCCTACGAGCAGTACTTC CSASPGTAYEQYF
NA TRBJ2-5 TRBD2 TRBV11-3 TGTGCCAGCAGCTGGGCGGGGGAAGAGACCCAGTACTTC CASSWAGEETQYF
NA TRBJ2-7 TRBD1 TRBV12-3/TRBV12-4 TGTGCCAGCAGGATGGGGACAGGGCGCACCTACGAGCAGTACTTC CASRMGTGRTYEQYF
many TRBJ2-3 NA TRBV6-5 TGTGCCAGCAGTTGGGGCAGGGGCGATACAGATACGCAGTATTTT CASSWGRGDTDTQYF
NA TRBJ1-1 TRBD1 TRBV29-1 TGCAGCGTTGAGTTACACGGGACAGGGAACACTGAAGCTTTCTTT CSVELHGTGNTEAFF
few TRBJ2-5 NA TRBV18 TGTGCCAGCTCACCCCCGTCGCTAGGGGCAGAGACCCAGTACTTC CASSPPSLGAETQYF
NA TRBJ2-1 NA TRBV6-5 TGTGCCAGCAGTTACAGCGCAGGGGCCAATGAGCAGTTCTTC CASSYSAGANEQFF
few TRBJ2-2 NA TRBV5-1 TGCGCCAGTAATCTTTCCGGGGAGCTGTTTTTT CASNLSGELFF
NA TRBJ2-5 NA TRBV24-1 TGTGCCACCAGTGAAGGGGAAAATCTACCCCAGTACTTC CATSEGENLPQYF
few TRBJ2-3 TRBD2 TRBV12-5 TGTGCTAGTGGCCCTGGCCGAGCGGGGGGGCCTGGAGATACGCAGTATTTT CASGPGRAGGPGDTQYF
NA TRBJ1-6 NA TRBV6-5 TGTGCCAGCAGTTCCATAGGGGGGGTGGGGAATTCACCCCTCCACTTT CASSSIGGVGNSPLHF
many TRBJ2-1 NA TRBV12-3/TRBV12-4 TGTGCCAGCAGTCTAACCACAGGGAACAATGAGCAGTTCTTC CASSLTTGNNEQFF
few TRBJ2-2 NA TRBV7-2 TGTGCCAGCAGATCCCATCTAGCGAGGCCCGGGGAGCTGTTTTTT CASRSHLARPGELFF
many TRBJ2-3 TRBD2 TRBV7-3 TGTGCCAGCACCGGGGGGGCTAGCACAGATACGCAGTATTTT CASTGGASTDTQYF
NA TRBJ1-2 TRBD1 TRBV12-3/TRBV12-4 TGTGCCAGCAGTTTTACAGGGGGCGCTGGCTACACCTTC CASSFTGGAGYTF
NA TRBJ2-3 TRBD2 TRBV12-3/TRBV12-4 TGTGCCAGCAGTTTACCCCGGACTAGCGGCCCGACTAGCACAGATACGCAGTATTTT CASSLPRTSGPTSTDTQYF
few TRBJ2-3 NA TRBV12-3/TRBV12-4 TGTGCCAGCAGTTTAGGGTTAGGGGGGGGCACAGATACGCAGTATTTT CASSLGLGGGTDTQYF
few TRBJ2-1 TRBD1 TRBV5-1 TGCGCCAGCAGCGTGACAGGGTCAGACAATGAGCAGTTCTTC CASSVTGSDNEQFF
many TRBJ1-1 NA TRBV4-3 TGCGCCAGCAGCCAAGACATCCTTGCGGAGAACAGATCGATTGAAGCTTTCTTT CASSQDILAENRSIEAFF